The rows below give T cell receptor beta chains drawn from one sample of a study of shared clonotypes between healthy human individuals. The table came from immunoSEQ multiplex PCR; TCRdb's copy has only in-frame clones and leaves some out. The data contain over a million clones, roughly 75% of them seen just once; the ten biggest clones take up roughly 1.5%. Sequencing used memory CD4+ T cells sorted from blood. These receptors all stem from a young man in good health. The CDR3 runs from the conserved cysteine through the conserved F or W. The D gene is left open where the match is weak. Size values are once, few and many counts, or a class for expanded clones, and some rows have none.

d_call	v_call	clone_size	j_call	cdr3_aa	cdr3_nt
.	TRBV18	.	TRBJ2-5	CASSPLGGGQETQYF	TGTGCCAGCTCACCACTCGGGGGTGGACAAGAGACCCAGTACTTC
TRBD1	TRBV5-4	.	TRBJ2-5	CASSLDRGLQETQYF	TGTGCCAGCAGCTTGGACAGGGGGCTTCAAGAGACCCAGTACTTC
.	TRBV6-5	.	TRBJ2-2	CASSYHAQAGELFF	TGTGCCAGCAGTTACCATGCACAGGCCGGGGAGCTGTTTTTT
TRBD1	TRBV23-1	.	TRBJ1-1	CASSRRGQMNTEAFF	TGCGCCAGCAGTCGAAGGGGACAGATGAACACTGAAGCTTTCTTT
TRBD1	TRBV28	once	TRBJ1-2	CASSSQGAGHYGYTF	TGTGCCAGCAGTTCACAGGGGGCGGGACACTATGGCTACACCTTC
.	TRBV15	.	TRBJ2-5	CATSSFQGAVTQYF	TGTGCCACCAGCAGCTTTCAGGGTGCGGTGACCCAGTACTTC
.	TRBV6-5	.	TRBJ2-7	CASMSPGGSYEQYF	TGTGCCAGTATGTCCCCGGGGGGCTCTTACGAGCAGTACTTC
.	TRBV10-2	.	TRBJ2-5	CASSEWGETQYF	TGCGCCAGCAGTGAGTGGGGAGAGACCCAGTACTTC
.	TRBV19	.	TRBJ2-7	CASSIDPTTEQYF	TGTGCCAGTAGTATAGACCCCACAACCGAGCAGTACTTC
.	TRBV19	.	TRBJ2-7	CASSIGGFPGVEQYF	TGTGCCAGTAGTATAGGGGGGTTCCCAGGAGTCGAGCAGTACTTC
.	TRBV5-5	.	TRBJ2-5	CASSLGRAQETQYF	TGTGCCAGCAGCTTGGGGCGGGCCCAAGAGACCCAGTACTTC
TRBD1	TRBV6-7	.	TRBJ2-5	CASTKTGGNQETQYF	TGTGCCAGCACCAAGACAGGGGGCAACCAAGAGACCCAGTACTTC
.	TRBV18	.	TRBJ2-7	CASSPRTSKEGSYEQYF	TGTGCCAGCTCACCACGGACGAGCAAAGAGGGCTCCTACGAGCAGTACTTC
.	TRBV29-1	once	TRBJ2-7	CSAARDPSSYEQYF	TGCAGCGCCGCAAGGGACCCGAGCTCCTACGAGCAGTACTTC
.	TRBV21-1	.	TRBJ2-7	CASSKISLRTRTYEQYF	TGTGCCAGCAGCAAAATTTCGTTACGGACTAGAACCTACGAGCAGTACTTC
TRBD1	TRBV10-3	.	TRBJ2-7	CAISDLGQGASYEQYF	TGTGCCATCAGTGATTTAGGACAGGGAGCTTCCTACGAGCAGTACTTC
TRBD2	TRBV5-6	.	TRBJ2-3	CASSVQRGVTDTQYF	TGTGCCAGCAGCGTGCAGCGGGGGGTCACAGATACGCAGTATTTT
.	TRBV5-4	.	TRBJ2-7	CASSPGGAGAYEQYF	TGTGCCAGCAGCCCCGGTGGTGCAGGGGCCTACGAGCAGTACTTC
.	TRBV7-7	.	TRBJ2-5	CASSLGTGVETQYF	TGTGCTAGCAGCTTAGGTACAGGAGTGGAGACCCAGTACTTC
.	TRBV18	.	TRBJ1-2	CASSPRNANYGYTF	TGTGCCAGCTCACCTAGGAACGCTAACTATGGCTACACCTTC
TRBD1	TRBV5-1	once	TRBJ2-2	CASSLAGTGTGELFF	TGCGCCAGCAGCTTAGCCGGGACAGGGACCGGGGAGCTGTTTTTT
TRBD1	TRBV28	.	TRBJ2-7	CASSFHGTAVREYF	TGTGCCAGCAGTTTCCACGGGACAGCAGTTCGTGAGTACTTC
.	TRBV7-9	once	TRBJ2-2	CASSFRGELFF	TGTGCCAGCAGCTTCCGGGGGGAGCTGTTTTTT
.	TRBV9	.	TRBJ1-3	CASSVEGLGTIYF	TGTGCCAGCAGCGTAGAGGGTTTAGGCACCATATATTTT
.	TRBV30	.	TRBJ2-1	CAWNTRLTSYNEQFF	TGTGCCTGGAATACCCGACTTACCTCCTACAATGAGCAGTTCTTC
TRBD2	TRBV19	.	TRBJ2-7	CAREQGGLAEFSYEQYF	TGTGCCAGAGAACAGGGGGGACTAGCGGAATTCTCCTACGAGCAGTACTTC
.	TRBV28	.	TRBJ2-7	CASSVTGLDEQYF	TGTGCCAGCAGTGTCACTGGATTGGACGAGCAGTACTTC
.	TRBV4-3	few	TRBJ2-7	CASSQDRAALYEQYF	TGCGCCAGCAGCCAAGACAGGGCAGCTCTCTACGAGCAGTACTTC
.	TRBV7-2	.	TRBJ1-3	CASSLQPSSGNTIYF	TGTGCCAGCAGCTTACAGCCAAGCTCTGGAAACACCATATATTTT
.	TRBV19	.	TRBJ1-1	CASSSRDLTPEAFF	TGTGCCAGTAGTTCCCGGGACCTTACACCTGAAGCTTTCTTT
.	TRBV28	.	TRBJ2-5	CASNRPGRRDGEQYF	TGTGCCAGCAACCGCCCGGGACGGCGTGATGGCGAACAGTACTTC
.	TRBV5-1	.	TRBJ2-3	CASSPAQGTDTQYF	TGCGCCAGCAGCCCGGCCCAGGGCACAGATACGCAGTATTTT
.	TRBV20-1	.	TRBJ2-3	CSASGLDTQYF	TGCAGTGCTTCGGGACTAGATACGCAGTATTTT
TRBD2	TRBV9	.	TRBJ2-1	CASSSRTSGSEQFF	TGTGCCAGCAGCTCCCGGACTAGCGGGAGTGAGCAGTTCTTC
TRBD1	TRBV6-5	.	TRBJ1-5	CASSLTGEGGQPQHF	TGTGCCAGCAGTTTGACAGGGGAAGGGGGTCAGCCCCAGCATTTT
TRBD1	TRBV18	once	TRBJ1-1	CASSPRQGDTEAFF	TGTGCCAGCTCACCACGACAGGGCGACACTGAAGCTTTCTTT
.	TRBV5-4	.	TRBJ2-7	CASSRNYEQYF	TGTGCCAGCAGCCGTAACTACGAGCAGTACTTC
.	TRBV7-2	once	TRBJ2-5	CASTARTGAPQETQYF	TGTGCCAGCACCGCACGGACGGGAGCGCCCCAAGAGACCCAGTACTTC
TRBD1	TRBV5-4	.	TRBJ1-2	CASSLQGVPGYTF	TGTGCCAGCAGCTTACAGGGGGTTCCTGGCTACACCTTC
TRBD1	TRBV6-5	.	TRBJ2-7	CASTAGDRGSYEQYF	TGTGCCAGCACGGCCGGGGACAGGGGATCCTACGAGCAGTACTTC
.	TRBV11-1	.	TRBJ2-5	CASSLVVLGLETQYF	TGTGCCAGCAGCTTAGTGGTACTAGGCCTAGAGACCCAGTACTTC
.	TRBV7-9	.	TRBJ2-3	CASSLSIITDTQYF	TGTGCCAGCAGCTTGTCGATTATCACAGATACGCAGTATTTT
.	TRBV2	.	TRBJ2-7	CASSEVHREYEQYF	TGTGCCAGCAGTGAAGTTCACAGGGAGTACGAGCAGTACTTC
.	TRBV7-9	few	TRBJ2-2	CASSLGDLVASNTGELFF	TGTGCCAGCAGCTTAGGGGACTTGGTAGCGTCGAACACCGGGGAGCTGTTTTTT
.	TRBV6-5	once	TRBJ1-2	CASSRQAEGFWGYTF	TGTGCCAGCAGCCGACAGGCTGAGGGTTTCTGGGGCTACACCTTC
.	TRBV14	.	TRBJ2-6	CASRHAGVSGANVLTF	TGTGCCAGCAGGCACGCAGGGGTCTCTGGGGCCAACGTCCTGACTTTC
.	TRBV11-2	.	TRBJ1-2	CASSFNGGNGYTF	TGTGCCAGCAGCTTCAACGGAGGGAATGGCTACACCTTC
TRBD1	TRBV5-4	.	TRBJ2-6	CASSTQGSGANVLTF	TGTGCCAGCAGCACACAGGGGTCCGGGGCCAACGTCCTGACTTTC
TRBD2	TRBV27	few	TRBJ2-1	CASTSRPTSGGKPSSYNEQFF	TGTGCCAGCACCTCCCGGCCCACTAGCGGGGGAAAGCCCAGCTCCTACAATGAGCAGTTCTTC
TRBD2	TRBV7-6	.	TRBJ2-7	CASSLDSSGTYEQYF	TGTGCCAGCAGCTTAGACTCTAGCGGAACCTACGAGCAGTACTTC
.	TRBV6-1	few	TRBJ2-2	CASSVEDRLGTGELFF	TGTGCCAGCAGTGTGGAGGACAGACTCGGCACCGGGGAGCTGTTTTTT
.	TRBV10-1	once	TRBJ1-6	CASSESQGSPLHF	TGCGCCAGCAGTGAGTCGCAGGGCTCACCCCTCCACTTT
TRBD1	TRBV7-9	.	TRBJ1-2	CASTTQGGLYGYTF	TGTGCCAGCACCACCCAGGGGGGGCTCTATGGCTACACCTTC
TRBD1	TRBV5-1	.	TRBJ1-1	CASSLRDRYTEAFF	TGCGCCAGCAGCCTCCGGGACAGATACACTGAAGCTTTCTTT
.	TRBV7-3	.	TRBJ2-1	CASSLKPWSLAMRNEQFF	TGTGCCAGCAGCTTAAAACCTTGGAGCCTAGCGATGAGGAATGAGCAGTTCTTC
.	TRBV5-5	.	TRBJ2-7	CASFSPRSYEQYF	TGTGCCAGCTTCTCCCCCAGGAGCTACGAGCAGTACTTC
TRBD1	TRBV18	.	TRBJ1-1	CASSPDRGDAFF	TGTGCCAGCTCACCAGACAGGGGGGACGCTTTCTTT
.	TRBV7-2	.	TRBJ2-1	CASSLGGAGTYNEQFF	TGTGCCAGCAGCTTAGGGGGCGCGGGGACCTACAATGAGCAGTTCTTC
.	TRBV7-8	.	TRBJ2-6	CASSLGKGGSGANVLTF	TGTGCCAGCAGCCTGGGAAAGGGGGGCTCTGGGGCCAACGTCCTGACTTTC